These T cell receptor beta chains were read from a single sample in a study of control samples from healthy donors and cancer patients. Measured with immunoSEQ multiplex PCR; TCRdb has only the in-frame clones, and not every one. Found here are approximately 150,000 clones, 80% to 95% of them singletons; the top ten hold 3% to 3.5%. The sample consisted of blood. The origin of the receptors is a man in his thirties or forties in good health. Each CDR3 is given with its conserved first and last residue. A D gene is named only where the DNA matches it firmly. Expanded clones get a size class; other rows say once, few or many, or leave the size out.

j_call v_call clone_size d_call cdr3_aa cdr3_nt
TRBJ1-5 TRBV15 . . CATRGPADQPQHF TGTGCCACCAGGGGGCCCGCCGATCAGCCCCAGCATTTT
TRBJ1-1 TRBV2 . . CASSSQHMNTEAFF TGTGCCAGCAGTAGCCAGCACATGAACACTGAAGCTTTCTTT
TRBJ1-6 TRBV5-1 . TRBD1 CASSPPQGGHLYNSPLHF TGCGCCAGCAGCCCCCCCCAGGGGGGCCACCTCTATAATTCACCCCTCCACTTT
TRBJ1-1 TRBV28 . TRBD1 CASSREGARTGTEAFF TGTGCCAGCAGCCGCGAGGGGGCGAGGACGGGCACTGAAGCTTTCTTT
TRBJ1-2 TRBV6-1 . . CASSEQGMIGYTF TGTGCCAGCAGTGAACAGGGAATGATTGGCTACACCTTC
TRBJ2-3 TRBV4-1 . . CASSLRSGTDTQYF TGCGCCAGCAGCCTTAGGTCGGGCACAGATACGCAGTATTTT
TRBJ2-1 TRBV27 . . CASSLYSTVLGQKNEQFF TGTGCCAGCAGTTTATATTCCACTGTTTTGGGACAAAAGAATGAGCAGTTCTTC
TRBJ1-3 TRBV11-3 . . CASSLGNSGNTIYF TGTGCCAGCAGCTTAGGAAACTCTGGAAACACCATATATTTT
TRBJ2-3 TRBV5-6 . . CASSLVAQTDTQYF TGTGCCAGCAGCTTGGTCGCTCAAACAGATACGCAGTATTTT
TRBJ2-1 TRBV11-3 . TRBD2 CASSLRRGAGNEQFF TGTGCCAGCAGCTTAAGGCGGGGGGCGGGCAATGAGCAGTTCTTC
TRBJ2-2 TRBV29-1 few TRBD1 CSVERTGPGSGELFF TGCAGCGTTGAACGGACAGGCCCCGGTAGCGGGGAGCTGTTTTTT
TRBJ2-2 TRBV27 . . CASRLGAAGELFF TGTGCCAGCAGGTTAGGGGCTGCCGGGGAGCTGTTTTTT
TRBJ1-4 TRBV5-6 . . CASSPGLQGTTEKLFF TGTGCCAGCAGCCCGGGATTACAGGGAACGACAGAAAAACTGTTTTTT
TRBJ2-1 TRBV3-1/TRBV3-2 . . CANSQDWRNEQFF TGTGCCAACAGCCAAGATTGGAGGAATGAGCAGTTCTTC
TRBJ2-5 TRBV5-4 once TRBD1 CASSHRDRGPETQYF TGTGCCAGCAGCCACCGGGACAGGGGGCCTGAGACCCAGTACTTC
TRBJ2-7 TRBV7-9 . . CASSLVDISYEQYF TGTGCCAGCAGCTTAGTGGATATTTCATACGAGCAGTACTTC
TRBJ1-2 TRBV29-1 . TRBD1 CSVGGTGARTNYGYTF TGCAGCGTTGGGGGGACAGGGGCCAGAACTAACTATGGCTACACCTTC
TRBJ1-1 TRBV12-3/TRBV12-4 . . CASTRQANTEAFF TGTGCCAGCACCCGACAGGCGAACACTGAAGCTTTCTTT
TRBJ1-2 TRBV29-1 once TRBD1 CSVARQGVEGYTF TGCAGCGTTGCGAGACAGGGGGTTGAGGGCTACACCTTC
TRBJ2-5 TRBV19 . . CASSMWGGEETQYF TGTGCCAGTAGTATGTGGGGCGGAGAAGAGACCCAGTACTTC
TRBJ2-1 TRBV6-6 . TRBD2 CASSYTSEGEQFF TGTGCCAGCAGTTATACTAGCGAAGGTGAGCAGTTCTTC